The T cell receptor (beta chain) described here comes from a study of CD8+ T cells in alopecia areata. The sample's treatment: oral pan-JAK inhibitor, 5-10 mg twice daily. Both peripheral blood and punch biopsies of lesional scalp skin were obtained from patients who had alopecia areata. Starting from PBMCs, sorting isolated CD4+ and CD8+ T cells. Germline V lookup: CDR1 GTSNPN, CDR2 SVGIG (reference sequence). V dropped 3 bases and J dropped 8 bases, with 20 bases sitting between them. This CDR3 contains 15 residues. Sequencing relied on a cDNA template that was reverse transcribed from extracted RNA. The repertoire was sequenced with immunoSEQ multiplex PCR; TCRdb's copy has only in-frame clones and lacks some. The sample yields 200,000 to 250,000 clones, about 40% seen once.

This specimen was CD4+ T cells sorted from blood, taken at approximately week 36, from a patient treated with tofacitinib. This receptor was obtained from a human donor with alopecia areata. The J gene is TRBJ2-1, the V gene TRBV30, with D tentatively TRBD2 (7 bases). In DNA, the CDR3 is TGTGCCTGGAGCGGGGGGCCTAGCGGTAGCGATGAGCAGTTCTTC. The encoded protein is CAWSGGPSGSDEQFF.